The 7 T cell receptor beta chains presented below share a single source sample, sequenced in a study of blood T cell repertoires in COVID-19. This table comes from immunoSEQ multiplex PCR, and its TCRdb copy is limited to in-frame clones, with some not included. The sample yields about 190,000 clones, approximately 84% seen once. Sequences were obtained from PBMCs or T cells enriched from blood (not recorded which). The receptors stem from a woman aged 25-40 years who had recovered from COVID-19.

The chain carries TRBV5-1 and TRBJ2-7, with a tentative D call TRBD2 (5 bases). The germline V and J ends were trimmed by 5 bases and 4 bases, with 10 bases remaining between them. CDR3 size: 12 residues. CDR1 SGHRS and CDR2 YFSETQ come from the germline V gene. The CDR3: CASSQDSYEQYF. The CDR3, as DNA: TGCGCCAGCAGTCAGGACTCTTACGAGCAGTACTTC.

J is TRBJ2-7 and V is TRBV19; possible D gene TRBD2, 5 bases. The V end lost 4 bases, the J end lost 0 bases, and 10 bases lay between the germline ends. The germline gives CDR1 LNHDA, CDR2 SQIVND (reference sequence). This CDR3 region has 14 residues. In DNA, the CDR3 is TGTGCCAGTAGTACTCCGGGAATCTCCTACGAGCAGTACTTC. Encoded protein: CASSTPGISYEQYF.

The chain is built from TRBV29-1 and TRBJ2-1; 11 positions match TRBD2. Germline assignment: CDR1 SQVTM and CDR2 ANQGSEA. Losses at the gene ends were 7 bases for V and 3 bases for J; bases not matched to a gene: 2. This CDR3 spans 13 amino acids. The CDR3 is CSGGLAVYNEQFF. CDR3 nucleotides: TGCAGCGGGGGACTAGCGGTCTACAATGAGCAGTTCTTC.

The chain is built from TRBV21-1 and TRBJ2-1; the DNA was not compared with TRBD1, the D call given in the table. TRBV21-1 represents a pseudogene. The CDR3 sequence is 15 residues long. The CDR3, as DNA: TGTGCCAGCAGCAAAAAGGCGTCAGGGGTAGGTGAGCAGTTCTTC. Its protein is CASSKKASGVGEQFF.

This clone was detected ten times or more. The chain has TRBV24-1 and TRBJ2-1; 12 bases agree with TRBD2. The CDR3 extends over 17 amino acids. Looked up from germline, CDR1 is KGHDR and CDR2 is SFDVKD. With 4 bases clipped from V and 8 bases from J, the junction kept 11 bases outside the gene matches. The CDR3 coding sequence is TGTGCCACCAGTGACCCCGCCCCGACTAGCGGGAGATATGAGCAGTTCTTC. It encodes CATSDPAPTSGRYEQFF.

The chain employs TRBV5-8 and TRBJ2-5; 8 nucleotides line up with TRBD1. Looked up from germline, CDR1 is SGHTS and CDR2 is YDEGEE. The J segment lost 5 bases and the V segment lost 3 bases, leaving 6 bases of the junction unmatched. This CDR3 is built from 14 residues. CDR3 sequence reads: CASSSGQAYETQYF. In nucleotides, the CDR3 is TGTGCCAGCAGCTCGGGACAGGCTTATGAGACCCAGTACTTC.

J is TRBJ2-1 and V is TRBV3-1 (or the pseudogene TRBV3-2), with D possibly matching TRBD2 (5 bases). Trimming cost V 0 bases and J 9 bases, with 24 bases left between them. Germline CDR1 is LGHDT and CDR2 is YNNKEL (reference sequence). The CDR3 runs to 18 residues. The CDR3 region has the DNA TGTGCCAGCAGCCAAGAAGTAGGCCTAAGGTTCGGGATCGGTGAGCAGTTCTTC. It encodes CASSQEVGLRFGIGEQFF.